These T cell receptor beta chains were read from a single sample in a study of T cell responses to AZD1222 COVID-19 vaccine. Assay used: immunoSEQ multiplex PCR; TCRdb lists only in-frame clones, some missing. Of over 100,000 clones detected, over 75% appear once; the ten largest clones hold about a sixth. This specimen was peripheral blood, taken on day 0 of AZD1222 vaccination. These receptors were collected from an adult in good health. Each CDR3 is given with its conserved first and last residue. D genes are given only for firm matches. Expanded clones are given a class, and other clones once, few, many or no size at all.

NA	TRBV5-4	TRBJ2-3	NA	CASSLAAGGTDTQYF	TGTGCCAGCAGCTTGGCGGCCGGAGGCACAGATACGCAGTATTTT
NA	TRBV13	TRBJ2-3	NA	CASNLRGLTGTQYF	TGTGCCAGCAATCTCCGAGGACTGACTGGTACGCAGTATTTT
NA	TRBV7-8	TRBJ1-3	NA	CASSLIGFGNTIYF	TGTGCCAGCAGCTTAATAGGGTTCGGGAACACCATATATTTT
once	TRBV27	TRBJ1-2	NA	CASTDALFGYTF	TGTGCCAGCACGGATGCTTTGTTCGGCTACACCTTC
few	TRBV30	TRBJ2-2	TRBD1	CAWRTGGTGELFF	TGTGCCTGGAGGACAGGGGGCACCGGGGAGCTGTTTTTT
NA	TRBV2	TRBJ1-5	NA	CASSPSRGLKSQHF	TGTGCCAGCAGCCCTAGCAGGGGCCTCAAGTCCCAGCATTTT
NA	TRBV27	TRBJ2-2	NA	CASQRDSRNTGELFF	TGTGCCAGCCAGCGGGACAGCCGAAACACCGGGGAGCTGTTTTTT
NA	TRBV15	TRBJ2-3	NA	CATSTRGDTQYF	TGTGCCACCAGCACCCGGGGGGATACGCAGTATTTT
NA	TRBV18	TRBJ1-1	NA	CASSPRQGLPFF	TGTGCCAGCTCACCTCGGCAGGGTTTGCCTTTCTTT
NA	TRBV30	TRBJ1-3	NA	CAAKSSGNTIYF	TGTGCCGCTAAAAGCTCTGGAAACACCATATATTTT
NA	TRBV5-1	TRBJ2-5	NA	CASSLEGSLETQYF	TGCGCCAGCAGCTTGGAGGGCAGTTTGGAGACCCAGTACTTC
NA	TRBV6-1	TRBJ1-4	NA	CASSETVTDGEKLFF	TGTGCCAGCAGTGAGACAGTCACAGACGGGGAAAAACTGTTTTTT
NA	TRBV5-4	TRBJ2-2	TRBD2	CASSGSGGATGELFF	TGTGCCAGCAGCGGTAGCGGGGGAGCCACCGGGGAGCTGTTTTTT
NA	TRBV19	TRBJ1-2	NA	CASSTDNYYGYTF	TGTGCCAGTAGTACCGACAACTACTATGGCTACACCTTC
once	TRBV19	TRBJ2-7	NA	CASRVGTGSSYEQYF	TGTGCCAGTAGGGTAGGGACGGGTAGCTCCTACGAGCAGTACTTC
few	TRBV9	TRBJ2-1	TRBD2	CASSPGLNNEQFF	TGTGCCAGCAGCCCGGGACTAAACAATGAGCAGTTCTTC
NA	TRBV21-1	TRBJ2-7	NA	CASSPRQGWNYEQYF	TGTGCCAGCAGCCCGAGACAGGGATGGAACTACGAGCAGTACTTC
NA	TRBV3-1/TRBV3-2	TRBJ2-5	TRBD1	CASSRGQGEETQYF	TGTGCCAGCAGCCGGGGACAGGGCGAAGAGACCCAGTACTTC
NA	TRBV5-1	TRBJ2-3	NA	CASSLRVSRASTDTQYF	TGCGCCAGCAGTCTGAGGGTCTCCCGTGCTAGCACAGATACGCAGTATTTT
NA	TRBV2	TRBJ1-3	NA	CASSEPLRGNTIYF	TGTGCCAGCAGTGAACCCTTGAGAGGAAACACCATATATTTT
NA	TRBV19	TRBJ2-6	NA	CASTPDLSGANVLTF	TGTGCCAGTACTCCCGACCTCTCTGGGGCCAACGTCCTGACTTTC
NA	TRBV4-3	TRBJ2-2	NA	CASSQISGTGELFF	TGCGCCAGCAGCCAAATCAGCGGCACCGGGGAGCTGTTTTTT
NA	TRBV28	TRBJ1-1	NA	CASSLQGGGGTEAFF	TGTGCCAGCAGTTTGCAAGGTGGAGGTGGGACTGAAGCTTTCTTT
NA	TRBV18	TRBJ1-2	NA	CASSPPGPRNYGYTF	TGTGCCAGCTCACCACCAGGACCGAGGAACTATGGCTACACCTTC
NA	TRBV23-1	TRBJ2-2	NA	CASSQRGRHTGELFF	TGCGCCAGCAGTCAAAGGGGTCGTCACACCGGGGAGCTGTTTTTT
few	TRBV7-2	TRBJ1-6	NA	CASSLSSWPLHF	TGTGCCAGCAGCTTGAGTTCGTGGCCCCTCCACTTT
NA	TRBV5-6	TRBJ2-3	TRBD2	CASSFRSGGDSTDTQYF	TGTGCCAGCAGCTTTCGTAGCGGGGGGGATAGCACAGATACGCAGTATTTT
NA	TRBV18	TRBJ1-1	NA	CATLDRMGNTEAFF	TGTGCCACCCTCGACAGGATGGGGAACACTGAAGCTTTCTTT
NA	TRBV7-6	TRBJ1-1	TRBD1	CASSRQGGTEAFF	TGTGCCAGCAGCCGACAGGGAGGCACTGAAGCTTTCTTT